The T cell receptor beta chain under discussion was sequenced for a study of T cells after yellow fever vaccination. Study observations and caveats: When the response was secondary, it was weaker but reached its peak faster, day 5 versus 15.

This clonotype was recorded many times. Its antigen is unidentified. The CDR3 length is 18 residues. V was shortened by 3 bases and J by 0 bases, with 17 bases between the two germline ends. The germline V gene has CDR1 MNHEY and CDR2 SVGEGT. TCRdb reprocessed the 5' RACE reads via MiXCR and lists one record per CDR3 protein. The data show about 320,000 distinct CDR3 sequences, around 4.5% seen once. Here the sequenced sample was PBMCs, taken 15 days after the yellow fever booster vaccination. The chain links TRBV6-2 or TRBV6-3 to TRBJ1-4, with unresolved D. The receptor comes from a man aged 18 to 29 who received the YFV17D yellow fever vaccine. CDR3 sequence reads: CASSYSPGEPATNEKLFF. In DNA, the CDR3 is TGTGCCAGCAGTTATTCACCGGGTGAGCCTGCAACTAATGAAAAACTGTTTTTT.